Sequencing of this T cell receptor (beta chain) was carried out in a study of shared clonotypes between healthy human individuals. TCRdb's copy holds only in-frame clones and misses some; the assay was immunoSEQ multiplex PCR. In the table there are over 1.4 million clones, roughly 95% of which are singletons. Trimming removed 7 bases from V and 4 bases from J, with 14 bases in between. This CDR3 comprises 14 residues. Germline-derived CDR1 and CDR2 are SNHLY and FYNNEI. The specimen sequenced was naive CD4+ T cells sorted from blood. As to subset: CD45RA+ positively selected. The clonotype originates from a man aged 30 to 39 in good health. V gene TRBV2 combines with J gene TRBJ2-1, with D possibly being TRBD2 (6 bases). CDR3 nucleotide sequence: TGTGCCAGCACTTTGGCGGGACGATACAATGAGCAGTTCTTC. This codes for CASTLAGRYNEQFF. Drawing the rest from reference TRBV2 and TRBJ2-1, the complete variable domain is EPEVTQTPSHQVTQMGQEVILRCVPISNHLYFYWYRQILGQKVEFLVSFYNNEISEKSEIFDDQFSVERPDGSNFTLKIRSTKLEDSAMYFCASTLAGRYNEQFFGPGTRLTVL.